This entry describes one TCR beta chain. Authors' data handling: Amplification from reference gene primers served as the basis for estimated nucleated cell counts. The table came from immunoSEQ multiplex PCR; TCRdb's copy has only in-frame clones and leaves some out. That table supplies the V and J calls and clone size; D and trimming were determined from the DNA. The sample has about 150,000 clones; around 86% are singletons. The source of the sample is a study of blood T cell repertoires in COVID-19. At the level of the study: The United States, Italy and Spain supplied acute and convalescent COVID-19 samples. In each case, the material was cDNA or gDNA derived from T cells, B-cell-depleted T cells, or PBMCs.

The V gene's germline CDR1 is SGDLS and CDR2 YYNGEE. V was trimmed by 1 base and J by 2 bases, leaving 16 bases between them. The CDR3 runs 16 residues. Sequencing input: peripheral blood. V and J are TRBV9 and TRBJ2-7, with a possible D match to TRBD2 (5 bases). This clonotype was sampled from an elderly man with acute or convalescent COVID-19. The CDR3 DNA sequence: TGTGCCAGCAGCGTAATGGGAGTAGCGCAGGCCTACGAGCAGTACTTC. Translated: CASSVMGVAQAYEQYF.